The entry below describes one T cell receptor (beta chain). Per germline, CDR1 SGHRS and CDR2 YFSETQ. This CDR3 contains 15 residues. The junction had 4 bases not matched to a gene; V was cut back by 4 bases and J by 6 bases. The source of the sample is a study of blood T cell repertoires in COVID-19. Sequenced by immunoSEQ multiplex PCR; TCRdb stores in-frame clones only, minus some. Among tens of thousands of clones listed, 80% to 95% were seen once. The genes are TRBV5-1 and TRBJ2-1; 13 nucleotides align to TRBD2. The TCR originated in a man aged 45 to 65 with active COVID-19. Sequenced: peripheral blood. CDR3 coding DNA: TGCGCCAGCAGCGTGACTAGCGGGAGGCTCAATGAGCAGTTCTTC. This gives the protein CASSVTSGRLNEQFF.